Below, 3 T cell receptor beta chains from the same sample are listed, as sequenced in a study of OX40 agonist ivuxolimab in advanced cancers. Generated by immunoSEQ multiplex PCR, the TCRdb table keeps only in-frame clones and is missing some. The table shows 90,000 to 100,000 clones, with about 87% occurring only once. Sample: CD4+ or CD8+ T cells sorted from blood, taken in a trial of the OX40 agonist ivuxolimab. The source is an adult with an advanced solid tumor such as melanoma, head and neck, liver or kidney cancer.

V usage is TRBV6-5 and J usage is TRBJ2-7; a possible D gene is TRBD1 (5 bases). The V gene lost 7 bases and the J gene lost 4 bases, with 11 bases spanning the gap. In germline, CDR1 is MNHEY, CDR2 SVGAGI. CDR3 length: 12 residues. The CDR3 DNA is TGTGCCAGCACCACAGGTACTTACGAGCAGTACTTC. Residues: CASTTGTYEQYF.

V gene TRBV7-2 combines with J gene TRBJ1-3, with 7 positions matching TRBD1. This CDR3 has 15 residues. CDR1 SGHTA and CDR2 FQGNSA come from the germline V gene. The V and J ends lost 3 bases and 3 bases, in that order; junction bases with no gene match: 5. This CDR3 is CASSFWGTVGNTIYF. The CDR3 nucleotides are TGTGCCAGCAGCTTCTGGGGGACAGTTGGAAACACCATATATTTT.

The chain carries TRBV5-1 and TRBJ1-4; D uncertain. Germline-derived CDR1 and CDR2 are SGHRS and YFSETQ. The CDR3 has 14 amino acids. Between the trimmed V and J ends, which lost 2 bases and 6 bases, there was a span of 11 bases. CDR3: CASSFLGGYEKLFF. In DNA, the CDR3 is TGCGCCAGCAGCTTCCTAGGAGGCTATGAAAAACTGTTTTTT.